Listed below are T cell receptor beta chains from one sample, sequenced in a study of cytomegalovirus exposure and HLA in healthy donors. The data were produced by immunoSEQ multiplex PCR, yet TCRdb's version contains in-frame clones alone and is incomplete. The data contain 110,000 or so clones, 81% of them singletons. What was sequenced was PBMCs. These receptor sequences come from a man aged 40-49 years in good health and CMV-seronegative. The CDR3 runs from the conserved cysteine through the conserved F or W. The D gene is left open where the match is weak. Some rows mark clone size as missing; the rest say once, few, many or name a class of expanded clone.

v_gene	d_gene	abundance	j_gene	CDR3aa	CDR3nt
TRBV27	TRBD1	few	TRBJ2-4	CASSSVGQGLSIQYF	TGTGCCAGCAGTTCTGTAGGACAGGGACTTAGCATTCAGTACTTC
TRBV4-2	-	-	TRBJ1-1	CASSQYPPQLNTEAFF	TGTGCCAGCAGCCAGTACCCGCCGCAGTTGAACACTGAAGCTTTCTTT
TRBV29-1	-	-	TRBJ2-3	CSVLPGADTQYF	TGCAGCGTCCTACCGGGTGCGGATACGCAGTATTTT
TRBV7-2	-	-	TRBJ1-2	CASSLARGMSGYTF	TGTGCCAGCAGCTTAGCGAGAGGGATGTCTGGCTACACCTTC
TRBV5-5	-	-	TRBJ1-4	CASSLGDINEKLFF	TGTGCCAGCAGCTTGGGGGACATTAATGAAAAACTGTTTTTT
TRBV5-1	-	-	TRBJ2-5	CASSNRVQETQYF	TGCGCCAGCAGCAACAGGGTCCAAGAGACCCAGTACTTC
TRBV4-1	TRBD1	-	TRBJ1-4	CASSQPLQGAVEKLFF	TGCGCCAGCAGCCAGCCCCTACAGGGGGCTGTTGAAAAACTGTTTTTT
TRBV5-6	TRBD1	-	TRBJ1-2	CASSLVQGKLSYGYTF	TGTGCCAGCAGCTTGGTACAGGGGAAGTTAAGCTATGGCTACACCTTC
TRBV5-1	-	-	TRBJ1-2	CASSLGAGDVYGYTF	TGCGCCAGCAGCTTGGGGGCAGGCGATGTCTATGGCTACACCTTC
TRBV6-6	-	few	TRBJ2-7	CAVKGRYSYEQYF	TGTGCCGTCAAGGGGCGGTATTCCTACGAGCAGTACTTC
TRBV27	-	-	TRBJ2-7	CASSLSTTGEQYF	TGTGCCAGCAGTTTATCGACCACAGGCGAGCAGTACTTC
TRBV28	-	few	TRBJ1-5	CASTETQVQPQHF	TGTGCCAGCACTGAAACCCAGGTCCAGCCCCAGCATTTT
TRBV6-6	TRBD1	-	TRBJ2-1	CASSYNRGRGEQFF	TGTGCCAGCAGTTACAACAGGGGACGGGGTGAGCAGTTCTTC
TRBV12-5	TRBD1	-	TRBJ1-2	CASAQGDYGYTF	TGTGCTAGCGCACAGGGGGACTATGGCTACACCTTC
TRBV30	TRBD2	-	TRBJ2-1	CAWSVPAGGLYNEQFF	TGTGCCTGGAGTGTACCGGCGGGGGGGCTCTACAATGAGCAGTTCTTC
TRBV27	-	-	TRBJ2-4	CASSLSPARNIQYF	TGTGCCAGCAGTTTATCCCCAGCTAGGAACATTCAGTACTTC
TRBV6-5	TRBD2	-	TRBJ2-7	CASTRGGNSYEQYF	TGTGCCAGCACCCGGGGAGGGAACTCCTACGAGCAGTACTTC
TRBV9	-	-	TRBJ2-7	CASSSLGEQYF	TGTGCCAGCAGCTCTCTAGGCGAGCAGTACTTC
TRBV6-1	-	-	TRBJ1-3	CASSEALPVTASGNTIYF	TGTGCCAGCAGTGAAGCGCTTCCGGTGACAGCTTCTGGAAACACCATATATTTT
TRBV6-6	-	-	TRBJ2-1	CASSYSVNEQFF	TGTGCCAGCAGTTATAGCGTCAATGAGCAGTTCTTC
TRBV25-1	TRBD2	-	TRBJ2-1	CASLPPGLDEQFF	TGTGCCAGCCTACCTCCGGGACTAGATGAGCAGTTCTTC
TRBV7-9	-	-	TRBJ1-1	CASSYYPSGLGITEAFF	TGTGCCAGCAGCTACTACCCATCAGGGTTGGGGATCACTGAAGCTTTCTTT
TRBV15	-	few	TRBJ2-6	CATSRDLAVSGANVLTF	TGTGCCACCAGCAGAGATTTGGCGGTCTCTGGGGCCAACGTCCTGACTTTC
TRBV12-5	TRBD1	-	TRBJ2-1	CASGHRGPREQFF	TGTGCTAGTGGGCACAGGGGGCCGAGGGAACAGTTCTTC
TRBV27	-	-	TRBJ1-4	CASSLRWAGVGEKLFF	TGTGCCAGCAGTTTGCGGTGGGCAGGGGTTGGGGAAAAACTGTTTTTT
TRBV9	TRBD2	-	TRBJ2-1	CASSVAPSGNSYNEQFF	TGTGCCAGCAGCGTAGCCCCTAGCGGGAACTCCTACAATGAGCAGTTCTTC
TRBV10-3	-	-	TRBJ2-6	CAIRTEYSGANGLTF	TGTGCCATCAGGACGGAGTACTCTGGGGCCAACGGCCTGACTTTC
TRBV5-6	TRBD1	-	TRBJ2-7	CASSWAVRGTAYEQYF	TGTGCCAGCAGCTGGGCCGTTAGGGGGACAGCCTACGAGCAGTACTTC
TRBV7-2	-	-	TRBJ1-2	CASSQIWREDYGYTF	TGTGCCAGCAGCCAGATTTGGAGGGAGGACTATGGCTACACCTTC